Here is one T cell receptor (beta chain) with its context. The data were taken from a study of technical replicates of blood from several donors. The repertoire was sequenced with immunoSEQ multiplex PCR; TCRdb's copy has only in-frame clones and lacks some. The sample includes around 98,000 clones, 95% of them seen just once. J was trimmed by 5 bases and V by 3 bases; bases with no gene match: 4. Germline assignment: CDR1 LGHNA and CDR2 YNFKEQ. The CDR3 is 15 amino acids. J is TRBJ2-5 and V is TRBV4-2, with 12 bases that match TRBD2. Specimen: T cells isolated from PBMCs. This TCR was recovered from a human donor in good health. CDR3 nucleotides: TGTGCCAGCAGCCAGCGACTAGCGGGAGCGGAGACCCAGTACTTC. Protein sequence: CASSQRLAGAETQYF.